The source of this T cell receptor beta chain is a study of long-term antiretroviral therapy in people with HIV. The study, taken as a whole, reports: Pre-ART expanded clones dominated the repertoire at every time point. Blood draws took place between the mid-2000s and the late 2010s and possibly involved older ART regimens.

It was version v3.0 of the immunoSEQ assay that was run at survey level. Researchers set sequencing to target roughly 35,000-50,000 T-cell genomes per sample. Libraries were prepared by immunoSEQ multiplex PCR; TCRdb keeps only in-frame clonotypes and omits some of them. Of about 9,700 clones in the sample, 60% to 85% are singletons; the top ten hold around 20%. Among participants with HIV, every one received treatment in the United States. This clone is medium-sized within its sample. Its antigen is as yet unknown. The CDR3 is 16 residues long. Germline V gene data show CDR1 as SGHVS and CDR2 as FNYEAQ. V gave up 1 base and J gave up 5 bases, with 14 bases separating them.

The rearrangement joins TRBV7-6 to TRBJ2-2, with TRBD1 as a possible D gene (6 bases). The sequence was obtained from a man between 35 and 55 years old with HIV. Sequences were derived from unsorted PBMCs, sampled 1.8 years before starting antiretroviral therapy. The CDR3 nucleotides read TGTGCCAGCAGCTTAGTGGAGGACAGTCGGACCGGGGAGCTGTTTTTT. Protein sequence: CASSLVEDSRTGELFF.